The rows below give T cell receptor beta chains drawn from one sample of a study of CD8 T cells in Susac syndrome. TCRdb itself ran the immunoSEQ multiplex PCR reads through MiXCR, one entry per CDR3 protein. The sample yields about 150,000 distinct CDR3 sequences, around 95% seen once. The specimen sequenced was CD4+ T cells from PBMCs. Every receptor here comes from a human donor with Susac syndrome. The CDR3 runs from the conserved cysteine through the conserved F or W. A D gene is named only where the DNA matches it firmly. The size of a clone is reported for some rows only, either as once, few or many, or as a class for expanded clones.

-	TRBV20-1	-	TRBJ2-7	CSARAQGPSYEQYF	TGCAGTGCTAGAGCGCAGGGGCCCTCCTACGAGCAGTACTTC
TRBD1	TRBV18	once	TRBJ1-5	CASSPLGQGAQPQHF	TGTGCCAGCTCACCACTGGGACAGGGGGCTCAGCCCCAGCATTTT
TRBD1	TRBV12-3/TRBV12-4	-	TRBJ2-7	CASSKQGAGEQYF	TGTGCCAGCAGTAAACAGGGGGCGGGAGAGCAGTACTTC
TRBD2	TRBV20-1	-	TRBJ2-7	CSAPAGNGYEQYF	TGCAGTGCTCCAGCGGGGAATGGGTACGAGCAGTACTTC
-	TRBV3-1	-	TRBJ2-2	CASSQVYGELFF	TGTGCCAGCAGCCAAGTCTACGGGGAGCTGTTTTTT
-	TRBV25-1	-	TRBJ2-1	CASVTPYNEQFF	TGTGCCAGCGTCACTCCATACAATGAGCAGTTCTTC
-	TRBV19	once	TRBJ2-1	CASSTAVDNEQFF	TGTGCCAGTAGTACGGCCGTTGACAATGAGCAGTTCTTC
-	TRBV29-1	once	TRBJ2-4	CSVEQGAKNIQYF	TGCAGCGTTGAGCAGGGTGCCAAAAACATTCAGTACTTC
-	TRBV7-9	-	TRBJ1-5	CASSFSENQPQHF	TGTGCCAGCAGCTTCAGTGAGAATCAGCCCCAGCATTTT
-	TRBV20-1	-	TRBJ2-4	CSARQGQNIQYF	TGCAGTGCTAGACAGGGGCAAAACATTCAGTACTTC
-	TRBV15	-	TRBJ2-6	CATSARESSGANVLTF	TGTGCCACCAGCGCCCGGGAAAGCTCTGGGGCCAACGTCCTGACTTTC
TRBD1	TRBV20-1	-	TRBJ1-1	CSAKVGQGEAFF	TGCAGTGCTAAGGTGGGACAGGGAGAAGCTTTCTTT
-	TRBV5-1	once	TRBJ2-1	CASSSQASYEQFF	TGCGCCAGCAGCAGCCAGGCTAGCTATGAGCAGTTCTTC
TRBD2	TRBV28	-	TRBJ2-3	CASSSPGSSGSTDTQYF	TGTGCCAGCAGCTCCCCTGGTTCTAGCGGAAGCACAGATACGCAGTATTTT
TRBD1	TRBV4-1	-	TRBJ2-3	CASSQEGGQGYTDTQYF	TGCGCCAGCAGCCAAGAAGGCGGACAGGGCTACACAGATACGCAGTATTTT
-	TRBV29-1	once	TRBJ2-1	CSVERGVNEQFF	TGCAGCGTTGAAAGAGGGGTCAATGAGCAGTTCTTC
TRBD1	TRBV9	-	TRBJ1-2	CASRGTAPYGYTF	TGTGCCAGCAGGGGGACAGCCCCCTATGGCTACACCTTC
TRBD1	TRBV12-5	once	TRBJ1-1	CASGEQGRATEAFF	TGTGCTAGTGGGGAACAGGGGAGGGCCACTGAAGCTTTCTTT
-	TRBV7-9	-	TRBJ2-1	CASSQSVTANEQFF	TGTGCCAGCAGCCAGAGCGTGACTGCAAATGAGCAGTTCTTC
-	TRBV7-9	once	TRBJ1-3	CASSRFHQSGNTIYF	TGTGCCAGCAGCCGTTTCCACCAGAGCGGAAACACCATATATTTT
-	TRBV29-1	-	TRBJ2-2	CSVELALTGELFF	TGCAGCGTTGAACTAGCACTCACCGGGGAGCTGTTTTTT
TRBD1	TRBV25-1	once	TRBJ1-4	CASSETTGQGSEKLFF	TGTGCCAGCAGTGAAACCACGGGACAGGGGAGTGAAAAACTGTTTTTT
TRBD1	TRBV20-1	-	TRBJ2-5	CSVRGQEGKTQYF	TGCAGTGTCCGGGGACAGGAGGGGAAGACCCAGTACTTC
TRBD1	TRBV25-1	-	TRBJ1-1	CASSVGAGGRAFF	TGTGCCAGCAGTGTTGGCGCAGGGGGAAGGGCTTTCTTT
-	TRBV28	-	TRBJ2-3	CASSLSGLAGTDTQYF	TGTGCCAGCAGTTTGAGCGGCCTCGCAGGGACAGATACGCAGTATTTT
-	TRBV20-1	-	TRBJ2-1	CSARWAGIENEQFF	TGCAGTGCTAGATGGGCGGGAATCGAAAATGAGCAGTTCTTC
-	TRBV20-1	-	TRBJ2-7	CSARVGTHNVPEQYF	TGCAGTGCTAGAGTCGGGACACACAACGTCCCCGAGCAGTACTTC
-	TRBV28	-	TRBJ2-5	CASTLGGETQYF	TGTGCCAGCACTCTGGGGGGCGAGACCCAGTACTTC
TRBD1	TRBV20-1	-	TRBJ1-2	CSAGTGVNGYTF	TGCAGTGCTGGGACAGGGGTGAATGGCTACACCTTC
-	TRBV15	-	TRBJ1-3	CATSRVRISSGNTIYF	TGTGCCACCAGCAGAGTTAGGATAAGCTCTGGAAACACCATATATTTT
-	TRBV29-1	-	TRBJ1-4	CSAAYTIGEKLFF	TGCAGCGCCGCGTACACAATCGGTGAAAAACTGTTTTTT
TRBD1	TRBV13	-	TRBJ2-3	CASSWGQRTQYF	TGTGCCAGCAGCTGGGGACAGCGTACGCAGTATTTT
-	TRBV29-1	-	TRBJ2-3	CSVGYSFTDTQYF	TGCAGCGTTGGGTACAGCTTCACAGATACGCAGTATTTT
TRBD1	TRBV23-1	-	TRBJ2-7	CASIIGTESYEQYF	TGCGCCAGCATCATCGGGACAGAAAGTTACGAGCAGTACTTC
-	TRBV4-1	once	TRBJ2-7	CASSPGPDYEQYF	TGCGCCAGCAGCCCCGGACCCGACTACGAGCAGTACTTC
TRBD1	TRBV6-5	-	TRBJ2-5	CASSYLGRGRGKETQYF	TGTGCCAGCAGTTACTTGGGACGGGGCAGGGGGAAAGAGACCCAGTACTTC
-	TRBV28	-	TRBJ2-1	CASTYQATTNEQFF	TGTGCCAGCACCTACCAGGCGACGACTAATGAGCAGTTCTTC
-	TRBV13	-	TRBJ1-1	CASSPGTSRVAEAFF	TGTGCCAGCAGCCCAGGTACGTCGCGAGTGGCTGAAGCTTTCTTT
TRBD1	TRBV20-1	-	TRBJ2-5	CSAGGQGAWETQYF	TGCAGTGCTGGAGGACAGGGAGCATGGGAGACCCAGTACTTC
-	TRBV7-9	-	TRBJ2-5	CAESRTGIPETQYF	TGTGCCGAGTCCCGGACCGGGATCCCAGAGACCCAGTACTTC
-	TRBV12-3/TRBV12-4	once	TRBJ1-5	CASRSGRGGMPQHF	TGTGCCAGCCGAAGCGGGAGGGGGGGGATGCCCCAGCATTTT
TRBD2	TRBV12-3/TRBV12-4	few	TRBJ2-2	CASSLASGNTGELFF	TGTGCCAGCAGTTTGGCTAGCGGAAACACCGGGGAGCTGTTTTTT
TRBD2	TRBV29-1	-	TRBJ2-3	CSVAYRVAGRGSTDTQYF	TGCAGCGTTGCATATAGGGTAGCGGGAAGAGGTAGCACAGATACGCAGTATTTT
TRBD1	TRBV6-2/TRBV6-3	-	TRBJ2-7	CASSWSGTAQYEQYF	TGTGCCAGCAGTTGGTCCGGGACAGCTCAGTACGAGCAGTACTTC
-	TRBV5-1	-	TRBJ2-1	CASSLEGHDYNEQFF	TGCGCCAGCAGCTTGGAGGGACACGACTACAATGAGCAGTTCTTC
-	TRBV3-1	-	TRBJ2-2	CASSPDSNTGELFF	TGTGCCAGCAGCCCTGACAGCAACACGGGGGAGCTGTTTTTT
TRBD1	TRBV11-2	-	TRBJ2-1	CASSSRTGSGNEQFF	TGTGCCAGCAGCTCTAGGACAGGGAGCGGCAATGAGCAGTTCTTC
TRBD1	TRBV20-1	-	TRBJ2-7	CSASLSGGEQYF	TGCAGTGCTTCCTTATCAGGGGGCGAGCAGTACTTC
TRBD2	TRBV20-1	-	TRBJ2-3	CSARGTSGTDTQYF	TGCAGTGCTAGAGGGACTAGCGGCACAGATACGCAGTATTTT
-	TRBV18	-	TRBJ1-3	CASSPKRPGNTIYF	TGTGCCAGCTCACCGAAGCGTCCTGGAAACACCATATATTTT
-	TRBV11-2	once	TRBJ2-3	CASSFSHTQYF	TGTGCCAGCAGCTTTTCTCATACGCAGTATTTT
TRBD2	TRBV3-1	few	TRBJ2-1	CASSQDAGGNEQFF	TGTGCCAGCAGCCAAGACGCGGGGGGCAATGAGCAGTTCTTC